This TCR beta chain was observed in a study of CD8 T cells in Susac syndrome. The CDR3 sequence is 15 residues long. The V gene's germline CDR1 is MNHEY and CDR2 SVGAGI. The trim removed 7 bases at V and 2 bases at J, leaving 8 bases unmatched. After extraction with the RNeasy kit, about 0.45 to 1 ug of the RNA was reverse transcribed using random hexamers. Each CDR3 protein is one row after TCRdb ran MiXCR on the immunoSEQ multiplex PCR reads. The sample lists about 160,000 distinct CDR3 sequences, around 94% seen once, with 0.085% to 0.095% in the top ten. The J gene is TRBJ2-3, the V gene TRBV6-5; 8 bases agree with TRBD2. The TCR was taken from a human donor with multiple sclerosis. Source material: CD4+ T cells from PBMCs. The CDR3 region has the DNA TGTGCCAGCACCAACGGGGGGGGTAACACAGATACGCAGTATTTT. Translated, it gives CASTNGGGNTDTQYF.